This T cell receptor (beta chain) was identified during a study of T cell repertoires in cytomegalovirus infection. Looking at the study overall: Epitope selection comprised recently identified HLA-C-restricted CMV epitopes and well-studied HLA-B-restricted CMV epitopes.

TCRdb recomputed calls from the reads with MiXCR, one row per CDR3 protein. The sample carries about 900,000 distinct CDR3 sequences, more than 25% recorded once. Study results and limitations: Dominant in the ex vivo response were TCR beta clonotypes restricted by HLA-C and specific for CMV.

This CDR3 region has 17 residues. Germline CDR1 SSHAT, CDR2 FNYEAQ (reference sequence). Remarks on this clonotype: Its target is not known. Relative to the germline gene, one junction end is altered; a read error may explain this.

This sample comprised cultured CD8+ T cells from PBMCs, obtained from culture after CMV antigen stimulation. This rearrangement joins TRBV7-7 to TRBJ2-5, with 9 bases aligning to TRBD2. This TCR came from a human donor in good health (CMV status not recorded). Some clones in this sample may be carry-over from other donors' samples. The CDR3 nucleotides are TGTGCTAGCAGCCCCTCTGATAGCGATAGCGGGGGAGAGACCCAGTACTTC. Its protein is CASSPSDSDSGGETQYF.